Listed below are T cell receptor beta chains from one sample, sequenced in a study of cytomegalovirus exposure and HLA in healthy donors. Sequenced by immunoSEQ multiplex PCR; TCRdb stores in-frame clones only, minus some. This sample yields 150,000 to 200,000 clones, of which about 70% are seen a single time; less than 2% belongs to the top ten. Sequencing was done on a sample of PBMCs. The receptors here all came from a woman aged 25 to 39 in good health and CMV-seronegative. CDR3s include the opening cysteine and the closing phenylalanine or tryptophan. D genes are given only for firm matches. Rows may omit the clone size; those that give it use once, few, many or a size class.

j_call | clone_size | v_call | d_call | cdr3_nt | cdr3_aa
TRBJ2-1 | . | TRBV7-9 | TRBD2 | TGTGCCAGCAGCTTAGTTTTAGCGGGAGCCCATGAGCAGTTCTTC | CASSLVLAGAHEQFF
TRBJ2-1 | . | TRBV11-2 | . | TGTGCCAGCAGCTTAGGGAGGGCCTCCTACAATGAGCAGTTCTTC | CASSLGRASYNEQFF
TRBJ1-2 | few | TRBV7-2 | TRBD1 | TGTGCCAGCAGCCAATCTGGACAGGGGCGCTCTGGGGGCTACACCTTC | CASSQSGQGRSGGYTF
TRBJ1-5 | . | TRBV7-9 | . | TGTGCCAGCAGCTTAGGGCAGGGCGGTGAGTTGCATTTT | CASSLGQGGELHF
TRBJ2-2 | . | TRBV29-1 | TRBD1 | TGCAGCGTGGGGGGGCCCACGGACAGGGGGCCCGGGGAGCTGTTTTTT | CSVGGPTDRGPGELFF
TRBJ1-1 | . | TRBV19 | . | TGTGCCAGTAGTTCCATTCGGGACTCCCGTTACATGAACACTGAAGCTTTCTTT | CASSSIRDSRYMNTEAFF
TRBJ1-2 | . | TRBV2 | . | TGTGCCAGCTCGGGGTTGGAGACTTTCTATGGCTACACCTTC | CASSGLETFYGYTF
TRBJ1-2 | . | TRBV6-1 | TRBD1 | TGTGCCAGCAGTCCCGGGACAGGCTATGGCTACACCTTC | CASSPGTGYGYTF
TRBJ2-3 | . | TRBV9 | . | TGTGCCAGCAGCGTAGTGTCTTTCACAGATACGCAGTATTTT | CASSVVSFTDTQYF
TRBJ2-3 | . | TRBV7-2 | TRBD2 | TGTGCCAGCCGTCTAGCGGGAGTGATGGGCACAGATACGCAGTATTTT | CASRLAGVMGTDTQYF
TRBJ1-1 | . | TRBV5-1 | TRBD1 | TGCGCCAGCAGCTTGGTGACAGGGCAGAACACTGAAGCTTTCTTT | CASSLVTGQNTEAFF
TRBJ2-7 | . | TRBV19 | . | TGTGCCAGTAGTCCGGGACTCACCCACTACGAGCAGTACTTC | CASSPGLTHYEQYF
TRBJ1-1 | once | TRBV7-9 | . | TGTGCCAGCAGCTTTGGGCGATACACTGAAGCTTTCTTT | CASSFGRYTEAFF
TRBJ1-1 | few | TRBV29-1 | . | TGCAGCGCTAACGGGGGATCCACTGAAGCTTTCTTT | CSANGGSTEAFF
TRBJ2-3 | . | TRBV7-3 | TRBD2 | TGTGCCAGCAGCTTAATCGCCGGGACTAGCGGGAGCACAGATACGCAGTATTTT | CASSLIAGTSGSTDTQYF
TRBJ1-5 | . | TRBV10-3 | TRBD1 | TGTGCCATCCGAAGCGGACAGGGAAAGGATCAGCCCCAGCATTTT | CAIRSGQGKDQPQHF
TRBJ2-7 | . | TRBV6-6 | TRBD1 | TGTGCCAGCAGTGGACAGGGATCCTACGAGCAGTACTTC | CASSGQGSYEQYF
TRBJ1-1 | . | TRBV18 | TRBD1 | TGTGCCAGCTCACCGCTGGGACAGGGGAACACTGAAGCTTTCTTT | CASSPLGQGNTEAFF
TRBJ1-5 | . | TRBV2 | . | TGTGCCAGCAGTGATCCCGGGTATCAGCCCCAGCATTTT | CASSDPGYQPQHF
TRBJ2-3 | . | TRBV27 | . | TGTGCCAGCAGATCCGGGACATCTAGCACAGATACGCAGTATTTT | CASRSGTSSTDTQYF
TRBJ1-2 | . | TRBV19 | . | TGTGCCAGTAGTAAAACAGTGTCCCCAGGCACGGGCTACACCTTC | CASSKTVSPGTGYTF
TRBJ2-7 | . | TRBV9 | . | TGTGCCAGCAGCGGGTCCCGCGGCTACGAGCAGTACTTC | CASSGSRGYEQYF
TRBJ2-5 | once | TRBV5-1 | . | TGCGCCAGCATGAGGGGGACCCAGCTGTACCAAGAGACCCAGTACTTC | CASMRGTQLYQETQYF
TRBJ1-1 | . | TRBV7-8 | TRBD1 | TGTGCCAGCAGCTCGACAGGGGAAGCTTTCTTT | CASSSTGEAFF
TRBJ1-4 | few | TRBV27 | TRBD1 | TGTGCCAGCAGACCTGAAGGGACAGCTTATAATGAAAAACTGTTTTTT | CASRPEGTAYNEKLFF
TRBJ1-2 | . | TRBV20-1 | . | TGCAGTGCTAGAGTAATGGGCTACACCTTC | CSARVMGYTF
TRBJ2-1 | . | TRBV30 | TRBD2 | TGTGCCTGGAGGGAACTAGCGGGAGGCTCCAATGAGCAGTTCTTC | CAWRELAGGSNEQFF
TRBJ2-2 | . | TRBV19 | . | TGTGCCAGTGGCTCGGGGAAGGCCGGGGAGCTGTTTTTT | CASGSGKAGELFF
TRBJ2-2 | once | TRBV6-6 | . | TGTGCCAGCAGTTATTGGGGGGGCGGAAACACCGGGGAGCTGTTTTTT | CASSYWGGGNTGELFF
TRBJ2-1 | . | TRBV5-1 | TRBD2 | TGCGCCAGCAGCTTGTCTAGCGGAAAGTACAATGAGCAGTTCTTC | CASSLSSGKYNEQFF